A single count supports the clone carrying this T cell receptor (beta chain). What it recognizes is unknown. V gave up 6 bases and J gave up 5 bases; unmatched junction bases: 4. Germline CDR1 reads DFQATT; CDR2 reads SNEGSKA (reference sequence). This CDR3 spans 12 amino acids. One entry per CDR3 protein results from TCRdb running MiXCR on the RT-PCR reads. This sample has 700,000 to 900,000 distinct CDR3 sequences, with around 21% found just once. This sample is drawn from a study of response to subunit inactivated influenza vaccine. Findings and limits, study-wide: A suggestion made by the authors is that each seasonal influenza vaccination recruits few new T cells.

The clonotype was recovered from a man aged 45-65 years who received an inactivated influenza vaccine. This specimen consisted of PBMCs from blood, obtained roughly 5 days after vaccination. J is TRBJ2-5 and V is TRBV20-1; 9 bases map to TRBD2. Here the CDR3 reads CSALAGRETQYF. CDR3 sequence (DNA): TGCAGTGCCCTAGCGGGAAGGGAGACCCAGTACTTC.